This T cell receptor (beta chain) was profiled in a study of T cells in Graves' hyperthyroidism and ophthalmopathy. Germline V lookup: CDR1 SGHTS, CDR2 YDEGEE. V was clipped by 0 bases and J by 6 bases; unmatched bases: 6. CDR3 length equals 14 residues. There were TCR beta CDR3 regions amplified from RNA transcripts. When the TCR CDR3 underwent first-round RT-PCR, the HTBI primer set was used. One entry per CDR3 protein, called by TCRdb with MiXCR from the multiplex PCR reads. In the table there are 500,000 to 650,000 distinct CDR3 sequences, more than 12% of which are singletons. This clonotype was sampled from a woman between 45 and 65 years old with Graves' ophthalmopathy. The chain carries TRBV5-8 and TRBJ2-7; 7 bases line up with TRBD1. The sample taken for sequencing was blood. The CDR3 coding sequence is TGTGCCAGCAGCTTGGACAGGGGTTCGAGCGAGCAGTACTTC. Translation: CASSLDRGSSEQYF.